Listed below are T cell receptor beta chains from one sample, sequenced in a study of blood T cell repertoires in COVID-19. TCRdb's table, derived via immunoSEQ multiplex PCR, lists solely in-frame clones and lacks some. The repertoire consists of around 290,000 clones, with 89% occurring once and the leading ten covering about 1.7%. The sequenced sample was PBMCs or T cells enriched from blood (not recorded which). The source of these receptors is a woman aged 40 to 49 who had recovered from COVID-19. CDR3s include the opening cysteine and the closing phenylalanine or tryptophan. Each record gives: clone size, D gene, CDR3 length, J gene, V gene, CDR3 protein, CDR3 DNA. A D gene is named only where the DNA matches it firmly. Not every row has a clone size; where given, it reads once, few, many or a size class.

size: -; D: TRBD1; length: 20; J: TRBJ1-5; V: TRBV5-5; CDR3: CASSLGVWGQGAVRNQPQHF; DNA: TGTGCCAGCAGCCTGGGAGTGTGGGGACAGGGGGCGGTTCGTAATCAGCCCCAGCATTTT
size: -; D: TRBD1; length: 13; J: TRBJ2-1; V: TRBV5-1; CDR3: CASSRDRYNEQFF; DNA: TGCGCCAGCAGCAGGGACAGATACAATGAGCAGTTCTTC
size: -; D: -; length: 14; J: TRBJ1-1; V: TRBV7-9; CDR3: CASSLSGGHTEAFF; DNA: TGTGCCAGCAGCTTATCCGGGGGTCACACTGAAGCTTTCTTT
size: -; D: -; length: 14; J: TRBJ1-1; V: TRBV2; CDR3: CASTFGGADTEAFF; DNA: TGTGCCAGCACCTTTGGGGGGGCCGACACTGAAGCTTTCTTT
size: -; D: -; length: 12; J: TRBJ2-1; V: TRBV29-1; CDR3: CSTAGAYNEQFF; DNA: TGCTCAACGGCGGGGGCTTACAATGAGCAGTTCTTC
size: -; D: -; length: 14; J: TRBJ2-3; V: TRBV27; CDR3: CASSFQQATDTQYF; DNA: TGTGCCAGCAGTTTTCAACAGGCCACAGATACGCAGTATTTT
size: -; D: -; length: 16; J: TRBJ2-1; V: TRBV7-2; CDR3: CASSSQTKAGTNEQFF; DNA: TGTGCCAGCAGCTCCCAAACTAAAGCCGGGACAAATGAGCAGTTCTTC
size: -; D: -; length: 17; J: TRBJ2-4; V: TRBV7-8; CDR3: CASSLAGGRIAKNIQYF; DNA: TGTGCCAGCAGCTTAGCGGGGGGTCGAATAGCCAAAAACATTCAGTACTTC
size: -; D: TRBD1; length: 15; J: TRBJ2-3; V: TRBV11-2; CDR3: CASSLDAQGADTQYF; DNA: TGTGCCAGCAGCTTAGATGCGCAGGGGGCAGATACGCAGTATTTT
size: -; D: -; length: 14; J: TRBJ1-4; V: TRBV6-5; CDR3: CASSYLPSNEKLFF; DNA: TGTGCCAGCAGTTACCTACCTTCTAATGAAAAACTGTTTTTT
size: -; D: -; length: 11; J: TRBJ2-5; V: TRBV20-1; CDR3: CSASSQETQYF; DNA: TGCAGTGCTAGCAGTCAAGAGACCCAGTACTTC
size: -; D: -; length: 13; J: TRBJ1-1; V: TRBV2; CDR3: CASSARVATEAFF; DNA: TGTGCCAGCAGTGCCAGGGTGGCCACTGAAGCTTTCTTT
size: -; D: TRBD1; length: 16; J: TRBJ2-1; V: TRBV28; CDR3: CASSGDRTFSYNEQFF; DNA: TGTGCCAGCAGTGGGGACAGGACCTTCTCCTACAATGAGCAGTTCTTC
size: -; D: TRBD1; length: 16; J: TRBJ1-6; V: TRBV5-1; CDR3: CASSPGDRGLNSPLHF; DNA: TGCGCCAGCAGCCCCGGGGACAGGGGCTTAAATTCACCCCTCCACTTT
size: -; D: -; length: 16; J: TRBJ1-4; V: TRBV4-1; CDR3: CASSQGGKYRNEKLFF; DNA: TGCGCCAGCAGCCAAGGAGGGAAGTATCGAAATGAAAAACTGTTTTTT
size: -; D: -; length: 13; J: TRBJ2-7; V: TRBV18; CDR3: CASSSPSSYEQYF; DNA: TGTGCCAGCTCATCGCCTAGCAGCTACGAGCAGTACTTC
size: -; D: TRBD2; length: 13; J: TRBJ2-7; V: TRBV9; CDR3: CASSLGLAGEQYF; DNA: TGTGCCAGCAGCCTAGGACTAGCAGGCGAGCAGTACTTC
size: few; D: -; length: 14; J: TRBJ2-7; V: TRBV11-2; CDR3: CASSSIRGSGEQYF; DNA: TGTGCCAGCAGCTCCATCAGGGGTTCCGGGGAGCAGTACTTC
size: -; D: TRBD1; length: 19; J: TRBJ1-2; V: TRBV3-1/TRBV3-2; CDR3: CASSQDRGGQGFVLYGYTF; DNA: TGTGCCAGCAGCCAAGATCGAGGCGGACAGGGGTTCGTGCTCTATGGCTACACCTTC
size: -; D: TRBD2; length: 17; J: TRBJ2-2; V: TRBV27; CDR3: CASSLSSRGVHGGELFF; DNA: TGTGCCAGCAGTTTATCGAGTCGGGGGGTTCATGGCGGGGAGCTGTTTTTT
size: -; D: -; length: 14; J: TRBJ2-4; V: TRBV11-2; CDR3: CASSLSTGGRIQYF; DNA: TGTGCCAGCAGCTTGTCGACAGGTGGGCGCATTCAGTACTTC
size: once; D: TRBD1; length: 16; J: TRBJ1-4; V: TRBV4-1; CDR3: CASSQMGTGGTEKLFF; DNA: TGCGCCAGCAGCCAAATGGGGACAGGGGGCACTGAAAAACTGTTTTTT
size: -; D: TRBD1; length: 15; J: TRBJ1-3; V: TRBV7-9; CDR3: CASSLRQGAGNTIYF; DNA: TGTGCCAGCAGCTTAAGACAGGGAGCTGGAAACACCATATATTTT
size: -; D: TRBD2; length: 15; J: TRBJ2-7; V: TRBV7-2; CDR3: CASSNQGLAGYEQYF; DNA: TGTGCCAGCAGCAACCAGGGACTAGCGGGCTACGAGCAGTACTTC
size: -; D: -; length: 13; J: TRBJ2-2; V: TRBV30; CDR3: CAWRLQGTGELFF; DNA: TGTGCCTGGAGGTTACAGGGTACCGGGGAGCTGTTTTTT
size: -; D: -; length: 15; J: TRBJ1-2; V: TRBV4-1; CDR3: CASSQDIPGNYGYTF; DNA: TGCGCCAGCAGCCAAGATATCCCAGGGAACTATGGCTACACCTTC
size: few; D: -; length: 13; J: TRBJ1-1; V: TRBV11-3; CDR3: CASSLESGTEAFF; DNA: TGTGCCAGCAGCTTAGAGTCCGGCACTGAAGCTTTCTTT
size: -; D: -; length: 15; J: TRBJ2-6; V: TRBV25-1; CDR3: CASSEGGTGANVLTF; DNA: TGTGCCAGCAGTGAGGGGGGTACTGGGGCCAACGTCCTGACTTTC
size: once; D: TRBD1; length: 18; J: TRBJ1-2; V: TRBV24-1; CDR3: CATSPTGTGPFSYYGYTF; DNA: TGTGCCACCAGCCCAACCGGGACAGGGCCGTTCTCGTACTATGGCTACACCTTC
size: -; D: TRBD1; length: 16; J: TRBJ2-1; V: TRBV9; CDR3: CASSEPPYRGPNEQFF; DNA: TGTGCCAGCAGCGAGCCCCCCTACAGGGGGCCCAATGAGCAGTTCTTC
size: -; D: -; length: 13; J: TRBJ1-2; V: TRBV2; CDR3: CAVIRGGNYGYTF; DNA: TGTGCCGTCATCAGAGGAGGCAACTATGGCTACACTTTC
size: few; D: TRBD1; length: 15; J: TRBJ2-2; V: TRBV24-1; CDR3: CATSDRRTGTGELFF; DNA: TGTGCCACCAGTGATAGAAGGACAGGGACCGGGGAGCTGTTTTTT
size: -; D: -; length: 14; J: TRBJ2-7; V: TRBV6-5; CDR3: CASSWNDMTYEQYF; DNA: TGTGCCAGCAGTTGGAATGACATGACCTACGAGCAGTACTTC
size: once; D: -; length: 14; J: TRBJ1-2; V: TRBV9; CDR3: CASSADQWSYGYTF; DNA: TGTGCCAGCAGCGCTGATCAATGGAGCTATGGCTACACCTTC
size: few; D: TRBD1; length: 14; J: TRBJ1-3; V: TRBV5-4; CDR3: CASSSQDRGNTIYF; DNA: TGTGCCAGCAGCTCTCAGGACAGGGGAAACACCATATATTTT
size: -; D: -; length: 15; J: TRBJ1-2; V: TRBV6-5; CDR3: CASSYSSGVGDGYTF; DNA: TGTGCCAGCAGTTACTCGTCAGGAGTCGGGGATGGCTACACCTTC
size: -; D: -; length: 14; J: TRBJ1-3; V: TRBV15; CDR3: CATSRDSSGNTIYF; DNA: TGTGCCACCAGCAGAGACAGCTCTGGAAACACCATATATTTT
size: -; D: TRBD1; length: 15; J: TRBJ1-1; V: TRBV18; CDR3: CASSPRDRYDTEAFF; DNA: TGTGCCAGCTCACCCCGGGACAGGTATGACACTGAAGCTTTCTTT
size: -; D: -; length: 15; J: TRBJ1-4; V: TRBV7-2; CDR3: CASSLVRAGREKLFF; DNA: TGTGCCAGCAGCTTAGTTCGCGCAGGTCGCGAAAAACTGTTTTTT
size: once; D: TRBD1; length: 11; J: TRBJ2-7; V: TRBV27; CDR3: CASNRGSEQYF; DNA: TGTGCCAGCAACAGGGGTTCCGAGCAGTACTTC
size: -; D: TRBD2; length: 14; J: TRBJ2-5; V: TRBV2; CDR3: CASSGTRSAETQYF; DNA: TGTGCCAGCAGTGGGACTAGGTCCGCAGAGACCCAGTACTTC
size: once; D: -; length: 17; J: TRBJ2-5; V: TRBV11-2; CDR3: CASSLWPGASGDETQYF; DNA: TGTGCCAGCAGCTTATGGCCGGGGGCTAGCGGTGACGAGACCCAGTACTTC
size: -; D: -; length: 15; J: TRBJ2-7; V: TRBV19; CDR3: CASRNREGVSYEQYF; DNA: TGTGCCAGTAGGAACAGGGAGGGGGTTTCCTACGAGCAGTACTTC
size: -; D: -; length: 13; J: TRBJ1-5; V: TRBV12-3/TRBV12-4; CDR3: CASSLTSGQPQHF; DNA: TGTGCCAGCAGTTTAACCTCGGGGCAGCCCCAGCATTTT
size: -; D: TRBD2; length: 18; J: TRBJ2-7; V: TRBV18; CDR3: CASSQPGLAGGLQYEQYF; DNA: TGTGCCAGCTCTCAGCCGGGACTAGCGGGAGGCCTTCAATACGAGCAGTACTTC
size: -; D: -; length: 11; J: TRBJ1-1; V: TRBV30; CDR3: CAWSVRGRAFF; DNA: TGTGCCTGGAGTGTACGAGGGAGAGCTTTCTTT
size: -; D: TRBD1; length: 18; J: TRBJ1-1; V: TRBV24-1; CDR3: CATSDLNGTTGEIGEAFF; DNA: TGTGCCACCAGTGACTTGAATGGCACGACAGGGGAAATAGGTGAAGCTTTCTTT
size: -; D: -; length: 17; J: TRBJ1-1; V: TRBV23-1; CDR3: CASSPELTGFTTTEAFF; DNA: TGCGCCAGCAGTCCGGAACTCACAGGGTTTACTACCACTGAAGCTTTCTTT
size: -; D: -; length: 13; J: TRBJ2-1; V: TRBV6-4; CDR3: CASSPRYLGEQFF; DNA: TGTGCCAGCAGTCCCAGGTACCTCGGTGAGCAGTTCTTC
size: few; D: -; length: 14; J: TRBJ2-2; V: TRBV2; CDR3: CASVALALTGELFF; DNA: TGTGCCAGCGTCGCGCTAGCTTTAACCGGGGAGCTGTTTTTT
size: -; D: TRBD2; length: 17; J: TRBJ2-7; V: TRBV11-2; CDR3: CASSPISGRKETHEQYF; DNA: TGTGCCAGCAGCCCAATTAGCGGGAGGAAGGAGACCCACGAGCAGTACTTC